This record looks at one TCR beta chain sequence and its context. Its cognate antigen is unknown. V gave up 9 bases and J gave up 13 bases, with 19 bases separating them. In germline, CDR1 is WSHSY, CDR2 SAAADI. The CDR3 is 13 amino acids. Researchers processed graft tissue to release intraepithelial and lamina propria lymphocytes. The sample originates from a study of graft-versus-host responses after intestinal transplantation. Repertoires were generated with immunoSEQ multiplex PCR, while TCRdb's copy carries only in-frame clones and drops some. The sample lists under 20,000 clones; 74% were seen once. Points from the study as a whole: Declines in HvG clones occurring early post-transplant were associated with peak circulating GvH clone levels.

This specimen was ileum tissue, taken 14 days after transplant. The receptor was derived from a human patient who received an intestinal transplant, so some T cells may come from the graft donor. V is TRBV10-2 and J is TRBJ1-6; D uncertain. The chain's CDR3 is CASLESVYSPLHF. In nucleotides, the CDR3 is TGCGCCAGTCTAGAGTCCGTTTACTCGCCCCTCCACTTT.